This is a list of T cell receptor beta chains from one sample in a study of post-analysis software for immune sequencing data. TCRdb reprocessed the PCR reads via MiXCR and lists one record per CDR3 protein. This table has 700,000 to 900,000 distinct CDR3 sequences, more than 45% appearing once. The specimen sequenced was blood. These receptors all come from a girl between 10 and 17 years old with multiple sclerosis. Each CDR3 is given with its conserved first and last residue. A D gene is named only where the DNA matches it firmly. The size entry is marked missing in some rows and otherwise reads once, few, many or a size class.

d_call clone_size j_call v_call cdr3_nt cdr3_aa
TRBD1 . TRBJ2-5 TRBV5-1 TGCGCCAGCAGCATGGGACAGACGGAGACCCAGTACTTC CASSMGQTETQYF
. . TRBJ2-7 TRBV2 TGTGCCAGCAGTGGAGAGATGGGGGCAGGCGAGCAGTACTTC CASSGEMGAGEQYF
. few TRBJ2-5 TRBV20-1 TGCAGTGCTAGAGATGCGGCAGCGCTGCGTACCTACCAAGAGACCCAGTACTTC CSARDAAALRTYQETQYF
. . TRBJ2-3 TRBV28 TGTGCCAGCACTCTGATCCGACGGCCTTCAGATACGCAGTATTTT CASTLIRRPSDTQYF
. . TRBJ2-1 TRBV20-1 TGCAGTGCCATACTACCGCAGAGCTCCTACAATGAGCAGTTCTTC CSAILPQSSYNEQFF
. . TRBJ2-1 TRBV7-2 TGTGCCAGCAGCTTGTTTGTGGGGGACGAGCAGTTCTTC CASSLFVGDEQFF
. few TRBJ2-3 TRBV12-3/TRBV12-4 TGTGCCAGCAGTCAACAGGGGACTGTTTATACAGATACGCAGTATTTT CASSQQGTVYTDTQYF
. few TRBJ2-3 TRBV20-1 TGCAGTGCTAGAGATCAGACCGGCGTTTATACGCAGTATTTT CSARDQTGVYTQYF
. . TRBJ2-3 TRBV7-2 TGTGCCAGCAGCTCGGTGAGGAATACGCAGTATTTT CASSSVRNTQYF
. . TRBJ2-5 TRBV7-2 TGTGCCAGCAGCTTACGCCTTTCCGCTCGCGAGACCCAGTACTTC CASSLRLSARETQYF
. few TRBJ2-5 TRBV20-1 TGCAGTGCTACTAGGACAGTTGGCGAGACCCAGTACTTC CSATRTVGETQYF
TRBD2 few TRBJ2-1 TRBV12-3/TRBV12-4 TGTGCCAGCAGTTCTCGGACTAGCGGGAGAGATGAGCAGTTCTTC CASSSRTSGRDEQFF
. . TRBJ2-4 TRBV7-9 TGTGCCAGCAGCCCCCGGGACGTAGTAGCCAAAAACATTCAGTACTTC CASSPRDVVAKNIQYF
. . TRBJ2-3 TRBV9 TGTGCCAGCAGCGTGGACCCACTAGATACGCAGTATTTT CASSVDPLDTQYF
. once TRBJ2-1 TRBV29-1 TGCAGCGTTAAAGACCTAGCGAGCTCCTACAATGAGCAGTTCTTC CSVKDLASSYNEQFF
TRBD2 few TRBJ2-7 TRBV7-2 TGTGCCAGCAGCTTAGTTTTCCTAGCGGGAGTGGGTGAGCAGTACTTC CASSLVFLAGVGEQYF